These 32 T cell receptor beta chains share one sample of origin, sequenced in a study of T cells in Graves' hyperthyroidism and ophthalmopathy. Template material for amplifying TCR beta CDR3 regions consisted of RNA transcripts. TCR CDR3 regions were first amplified by RT-PCR with HTBI primers. TCRdb analysed the multiplex PCR reads with MiXCR anew, one entry per CDR3 protein. Of around 340,000 distinct CDR3 sequences in the sample, around a sixth were seen once. Sequencing input: blood. All receptors come from a man younger than 45 with Graves' hyperthyroidism.

This chain links TRBV6-2 or TRBV6-3 with TRBJ1-5, with D possibly matching TRBD1 (6 bases). Trimming pared 2 bases from V and 6 bases from J, leaving 14 bases between. CDR1 is MNHEY and CDR2 is SVGEGT in the germline V gene. The CDR3 contains 15 residues. This CDR3 is CASSYRGGGSQPQHF. DNA for the CDR3: TGTGCCAGCAGTTACCGGGGGGGGGGCAGTCAGCCCCAGCATTTT.

In this sample, this clonotype turned up a few times. The chain joins TRBV14 to TRBJ2-5; D is perhaps TRBD2 (5 bases). With 5 bases removed from V and 1 base from J, the gap between germline ends came to 17 bases. The CDR3 length is 16 residues. Germline V gene sequence: CDR1 SGHDN, CDR2 FVKESK. CDR3 DNA sequence: TGTGCCAGCAGCACCAACCACGCGGGTTCCCAAGAGACCCAGTACTTC. It is translated as CASSTNHAGSQETQYF.

This clonotype was seen many times. The chain's CDR3 is CASSLLATNEKLFF. CDR3 coding DNA: TGTGCCAGCAGCTTATTAGCAACTAATGAAAAACTGTTTTTT. The chain uses TRBV11-2 and TRBJ1-4; unclear D gene. Trimming shortened V by 2 bases and J by 0 bases, and 4 bases separated the two germline ends. Germline V gene lookup returns CDR1 SGHAT and CDR2 FQNNGV. This CDR3 has 14 amino acids.

V usage is TRBV4-1 and J usage is TRBJ2-7; 10 positions agree with TRBD2. The CDR3 extends over 17 amino acids. Germline CDR1 and CDR2: MGHRA and YSYEKL. After removal of 0 bases from V and 1 base from J, the junction contained 6 bases not matched to a gene. CDR3 amino acids: CASSQDPGTSASYEQYF. CDR3 DNA sequence: TGCGCCAGCAGCCAAGATCCGGGGACTAGCGCATCCTACGAGCAGTACTTC.

The chain combines TRBV29-1 with TRBJ2-7; tentatively, D is TRBD2 (6 bases). The germline CDR1 and CDR2 sequences are SQVTM and ANQGSEA. Trimming left V 4 bases short and J 6 bases short, with 13 bases between. The CDR3 extends over 12 amino acids. The CDR3: CSVVTLASEQYF. In DNA form, the CDR3 reads TGCAGCGTTGTAACCCTAGCGAGCGAGCAGTACTTC.

V usage is TRBV7-9 and J usage is TRBJ2-3; TRBD1 or TRBD2 may be the D gene (7 bases each). The CDR3 sequence is 15 residues long. Germline V gene data show CDR1 as SEHNR and CDR2 as FQNEAQ (reference sequence). V was pared by 5 bases and J by 9 bases, with 21 bases between. The CDR3 DNA sequence: TGTGCCAGCAGCGGTACGACAGGGAGGCGGGAGACGCAGTATTTT. Translation gives CASSGTTGRRETQYF.

This clonotype was seen at least ten times. CDR3 sequence (DNA): TGCAGCGCATCGGTCGGCACTGAAGCTTTCTTT. This gives the protein CSASVGTEAFF. V usage is TRBV20-1 and J usage is TRBJ1-1; D unresolved. The CDR3 has 11 amino acids. The germline CDR1 and CDR2 sequences are DFQATT and SNEGSKA (reference sequence).

This clonotype was seen many times. The chain has TRBV5-1 and TRBJ2-3; D is uncertain. This CDR3 is built from 15 residues. The V end lost 0 bases, the J end lost 2 bases, and 10 bases lay between the germline ends. CDR1 and CDR2 from the germline V gene are SGHRS and YFSETQ. The CDR3 reads CASSLVLRSTDTQYF. DNA for the CDR3: TGCGCCAGCAGCTTGGTTCTGCGGTCCACAGATACGCAGTATTTT.

The sample holds many counts of this clonotype. This chain links TRBV6-1 with TRBJ1-1, with 10 nucleotides matching TRBD1. Per germline, CDR1 MNHNS and CDR2 SASEGT. V gave up 4 bases and J gave up 5 bases; unmatched junction bases: 1. CDR3 size: 13 residues. The chain's CDR3 is CASSVDRGTEAFF. Here the CDR3 DNA reads TGTGCCAGCAGTGTGGACAGGGGGACTGAAGCTTTCTTT.

This clonotype showed up many times. J is TRBJ1-5 and V is TRBV3-1; D is uncertain. The V end lost 0 bases, the J end lost 10 bases, and 13 bases lay between the germline ends. Germline V gene sequence: CDR1 LGHDT, CDR2 YNNKEL (reference sequence). The CDR3 has 14 residues. The CDR3 DNA is TGTGCCAGCAGCCAAGAGTCTGCCGATCTTCCCCAGCATTTT. Protein sequence: CASSQESADLPQHF. The full variable domain, with the rest looked up from reference TRBV3-1 and TRBJ1-5, is DTAVSQTPKYLVTQMGNDKSIKCEQNLGHDTMYWYKQDSKKFLKIMFSYNNKELIINETVPNRFSPKSPDKAHLNLHINSLELGDSAVYFCASSQESADLPQHFGDGTRLSIL.

This clonotype has more than one count but fewer than ten. The V and J genes are TRBV2 and TRBJ1-5; maybe TRBD1 (6 bases). CDR1 and CDR2 (germline): SNHLY, FYNNEI. Trimming left V 6 bases short and J 4 bases short, with 16 bases between. The CDR3 extends over 15 amino acids. The CDR3 loop is CASSEETGQNQPQHF. CDR3 nucleotide sequence: TGTGCCAGCAGCGAGGAGACAGGACAGAATCAGCCCCAGCATTTT.

The table lists this clonotype with a few counts. A much larger clone is a single base away; this may be a read error. The genes are TRBV3-1 and TRBJ2-1; no reliable D call. Per the germline V gene, CDR1 is LGHDT and CDR2 is YNNKEL (reference sequence). The CDR3 extends over 12 amino acids. For the CDR3, the DNA is TGTGCCAACAGCCTTGAGTACAATGAGCAGTTCTTC. It specifies CANSLEYNEQFF.

V is TRBV20-1 and J is TRBJ2-1; 10 bases agree with TRBD2. Germline trimming cut 6 bases from V and 6 bases from J; bases unmatched to any gene: 8. The CDR3 loop spans 14 amino acids. Germline CDR1 reads DFQATT; CDR2 reads SNEGSKA (reference sequence). The CDR3 nucleotides read TGCAGTGCCGGAGCTAGCGGGAGTACCAATGAGCAGTTCTTC. This codes for CSAGASGSTNEQFF.

The gene calls are TRBV19 and TRBJ2-7; 8 bases agree with TRBD2. CDR1 LNHDA and CDR2 SQIVND come from the germline V gene (reference sequence). CDR3 length: 15 residues. V gave up 4 bases and J gave up 2 bases; unmatched junction bases: 7. In nucleotides, the CDR3 is TGTGCCAGTAGTACCATCACTAGCGGTACCTACGAGCAGTACTTC. This encodes CASSTITSGTYEQYF.

This clonotype was seen at least ten times. The chain uses TRBV5-1 and TRBJ2-1, with D tentatively TRBD1 (6 bases). V gave up 0 bases and J gave up 5 bases, with 15 bases separating them. Germline lookup yields CDR1 SGHRS and CDR2 YFSETQ. The CDR3 contains 16 residues. Here the CDR3 DNA reads TGCGCCAGCAGCTTGGCCTTTGGACAGAAGAACAATGAGCAGTTCTTC. It encodes CASSLAFGQKNNEQFF.

The table lists this clonotype with a count of one. Compared with germline, one end of the junction differs, possibly owing to a read error. The genes are TRBV3-1 and TRBJ1-1; 7 bases line up with TRBD1. Germline V gives CDR1 LGHDT, CDR2 YNNKEL (reference sequence). The CDR3 consists of 15 residues. The CDR3 is CASNQDPQGTTEAFF. The CDR3 region has the DNA TGTGCCAGCAACCAAGATCCACAGGGGACCACTGAAGCTTTCTTT.

This clonotype was seen many times. The genes are TRBV3-1 and TRBJ2-1; TRBD2 is a possible D gene (6 bases). Germline values: CDR1 LGHDT, CDR2 YNNKEL (reference sequence). The CDR3 length is 14 residues. The V and J ends lost 2 bases and 4 bases respectively, with 9 bases between them. CDR3 coding DNA: TGTGCCAGCAGCCAATCTAGCGTGTACAATGAGCAGTTCTTC. It specifies CASSQSSVYNEQFF.

The chain employs TRBV12-3 or TRBV12-4 and TRBJ1-2; maybe TRBD1 (6 bases). The V end lost 4 bases, the J end lost 5 bases, and 17 bases lay between the germline ends. This CDR3 has 15 amino acids. CDR3 nucleotide sequence: TGTGCCAGCAGTTCTCATTTTACAAGGGGGTATGGCTACACCTTC. This gives the protein CASSSHFTRGYGYTF.

The rearrangement links TRBV11-1 to TRBJ2-1; TRBD2 is a possible D gene (5 bases). Germline assignment: CDR1 SGHAT and CDR2 FQDESV (reference sequence). The V end was cut by 2 bases, the J end by 1 base, with 12 bases between. The CDR3 covers 16 residues. CDR3 DNA sequence: TGTGCCAGCAGCTTAAGAGGGATTAGTTCCTACAATGAGCAGTTCTTC. Translating it yields CASSLRGISSYNEQFF.

V and J are TRBV19 and TRBJ2-1; 10 bases are shared with TRBD2. The CDR3 spans 15 residues. V dropped 7 bases and J dropped 7; count of bases not matched to a gene: 10. Germline V gene sequence: CDR1 LNHDA, CDR2 SQIVND (reference sequence). In DNA, the CDR3 is TGTGCCAGTAACCAACTAGCGGGAATGGGGAATGAGCAGTTCTTC. Translating gives CASNQLAGMGNEQFF.

This clonotype was recorded many times. The chain uses TRBV30 and TRBJ1-3; D uncertain. V lost 5 bases and J 0 bases, leaving 8 bases between the germline ends. CDR1 and CDR2 from the germline V gene are GTSNPN and SVGIG (reference sequence). This CDR3 region has 13 residues. The CDR3 bases are TGTGCCTGGCGCCGGTTCTCTGGAAACACCATATATTTT. This encodes CAWRRFSGNTIYF.

The J gene is TRBJ1-6, the V gene TRBV7-3; TRBD1 might be the D (6 bases). Germline V gene data show CDR1 as SGHTA and CDR2 as FQGTGA. The CDR3 covers 16 residues. Trimming shortened V by 2 bases and J by 11 bases, and 19 bases separated the two germline ends. CDR3 amino acids: CASSLWGGPRNTPLHF. The CDR3 DNA is TGTGCCAGCAGCTTATGGGGGGGGCCCCGCAACACACCCCTCCACTTT.

This clonotype has ten or more counts. The gene calls are TRBV4-1 and TRBJ2-1; 11 bases match TRBD2. J lost 6 bases, V lost 1 base, and 11 bases had no gene match. Germline lookup yields CDR1 MGHRA and CDR2 YSYEKL. The CDR3 sequence is 18 residues long. Here the CDR3 reads CASSQAPPLAGGPNEQFF. In nucleotides, the CDR3 is TGCGCCAGCAGCCAAGCCCCCCCGCTAGCGGGAGGCCCCAATGAGCAGTTCTTC.

This clonotype showed up many times. V and J are TRBV11-3 and TRBJ2-7; D call uncertain. This CDR3 contains 13 residues. V lost 2 bases and J 3 bases, leaving 8 bases between the germline ends. The germline gives CDR1 SGHNT, CDR2 YENEEA. In DNA, the CDR3 is TGTGCCAGCAGCTTAATGTCGGGCTACGAGCAGTACTTC. It is translated as CASSLMSGYEQYF.

The chain uses TRBV5-4 and TRBJ1-2; D is unclear. This CDR3 has 13 amino acids. From germline, CDR1 is SGHNT and CDR2 YYREEE (reference sequence). Trimming stripped 4 bases from V and 7 bases from J, with 14 bases between. This chain's CDR3 is CASSGQPVGGYTF. The CDR3 nucleotides are TGTGCCAGCAGCGGTCAGCCAGTGGGTGGCTACACCTTC. Full variable domain (missing parts from reference TRBV5-4 and TRBJ1-2): ETGVTQSPTHLIKTRGQQVTLRCSSQSGHNTVSWYQQALGQGPQFIFQYYREEENGRGNFPPRFSGLQFPNYSSELNVNALELDDSALYLCASSGQPVGGYTFGSGTRLTVV.

This clonotype was detected a few times. This chain joins TRBV7-9 and TRBJ1-1; D gene uncertain. The CDR3 extends over 14 amino acids. Trimming took 10 bases from V and 1 from J, leaving 16 bases between them. The germline V gene has CDR1 SEHNR and CDR2 FQNEAQ (reference sequence). CDR3 DNA sequence: TGTGCCACCCACCTTGAGGGCCCGAACACTGAAGCTTTCTTT. It yields the protein CATHLEGPNTEAFF.

This clonotype was observed at least ten times. The rearrangement links TRBV11-2 to TRBJ2-7; perhaps TRBD1 as D (6 bases). Trimming cost V 3 bases and J 2 bases, with 14 bases left between them. Germline assignment: CDR1 SGHAT and CDR2 FQNNGV. This CDR3 spans 15 amino acids. Here the CDR3 reads CASSFLGQGTYEQYF. The CDR3 DNA sequence: TGTGCCAGCAGCTTTTTGGGGCAGGGGACCTACGAGCAGTACTTC.

Points on this clonotype: A much larger clone lies one base from this, so it may be a read error. This chain joins TRBV28 and TRBJ2-2; D gene unclear. The CDR3 covers 13 residues. Germline V gene sequence: CDR1 MDHEN, CDR2 SYDVKM. Trimming cost V 2 bases and J 6 bases, with 7 bases left between them. Written as DNA, the CDR3 is TGTGCCAGCAGTTTACCAGCAGCCGGGGAGCTGTTTTTT. It codes for CASSLPAAGELFF.

This clonotype occurred a few times. The chain links TRBV20-1 to TRBJ2-7; D is ambiguous. The CDR3 covers 13 residues. Trimming cost V 1 base and J 2 bases, with 9 bases left between them. Germline-derived CDR1 and CDR2 are DFQATT and SNEGSKA (reference sequence). CDR3 DNA sequence: TGCAGTGCTAGAGGAACTACCACCTACGAGCAGTACTTC. Translated: CSARGTTTYEQYF.

CDR3 DNA: TGTGCCAGCAGCCCTGGACAGAGCTCCTATAATTCACCCCTCCACTTT. Amino acid sequence: CASSPGQSSYNSPLHF. The rearrangement joins TRBV7-2 to TRBJ1-6; tentatively, D is TRBD1 (6 bases). V was clipped by 5 bases and J by 0 bases, with 11 bases between them. The CDR3 runs 16 residues. Germline loops: CDR1 SGHTA, CDR2 FQGNSA.

In the case of this clonotype: A much bigger clone sits one base away, suggesting this may be a read error. This chain uses TRBV20-1 with TRBJ2-5, with D perhaps matching TRBD2 (6 bases). The CDR3 has 12 amino acids. Germline V CDR1 and CDR2: DFQATT, SNEGSKA (reference sequence). CDR3 residues: CGARAGQETQYF. The CDR3 DNA reads TGCGGTGCTAGAGCGGGCCAAGAGACCCAGTACTTC.

This clonotype was seen many times. The J gene is TRBJ1-2, the V gene TRBV27; D might be TRBD1 (6 bases). The CDR3 is 17 amino acids. Germline V gives CDR1 MNHEY, CDR2 SMNVEV (reference sequence). V lost 0 bases, J lost 7 bases, and 21 bases lay in between. CDR3 bases: TGTGCCAGCAGTTTATCGCTGCGGGGACAAGGGCCTGGTGGCTACACCTTC. It codes for CASSLSLRGQGPGGYTF.